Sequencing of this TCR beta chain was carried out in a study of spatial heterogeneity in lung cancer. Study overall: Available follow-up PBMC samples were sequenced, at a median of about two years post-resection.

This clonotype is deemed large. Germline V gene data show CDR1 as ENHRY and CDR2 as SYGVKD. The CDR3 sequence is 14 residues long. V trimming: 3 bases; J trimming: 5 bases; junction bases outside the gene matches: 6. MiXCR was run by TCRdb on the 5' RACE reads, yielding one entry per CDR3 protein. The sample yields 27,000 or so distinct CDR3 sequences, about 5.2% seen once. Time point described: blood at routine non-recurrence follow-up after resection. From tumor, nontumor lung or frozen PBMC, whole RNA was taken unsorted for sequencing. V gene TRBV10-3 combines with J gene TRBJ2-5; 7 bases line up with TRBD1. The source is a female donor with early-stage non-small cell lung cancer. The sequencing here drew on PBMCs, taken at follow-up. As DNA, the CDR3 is TGTGCCATCAGTGAAGCGGACAGGAGGGAGACCCAGTACTTC. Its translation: CAISEADRRETQYF.